The source of this T cell receptor beta chain is a study of T cells in Graves' hyperthyroidism and ophthalmopathy. V was shortened by 6 bases and J by 4 bases, with 15 bases between the two germline ends. The CDR3 spans 15 residues. Germline V gene data show CDR1 as MNHEY and CDR2 as SMNVEV (reference sequence). Notes on the study in general: Also found in blood were most expanded thyroid clonotypes above 0.001.

The TCR beta CDR3 regions underwent amplification using RNA transcripts as the source. The TCR CDR3 was amplified in a first-round RT-PCR using the HTBI primer set. In TCRdb, the multiplex PCR reads were re-called with MiXCR into one record per CDR3 protein. Seen here are over 300,000 distinct CDR3 sequences, approximately 13% observed once, and the top ten hold about 10%. Comment on this clonotype: The antigen is unknown.

The TCR originated in a woman aged 60-70 years with Graves' hyperthyroidism. The sequenced sample was blood. This chain joins TRBV27 and TRBJ2-2; D not certain. This CDR3 is CASRPIPLGTGELFF. CDR3 coding DNA: TGTGCCAGCAGACCGATCCCCCTGGGCACCGGGGAGCTGTTTTTT.